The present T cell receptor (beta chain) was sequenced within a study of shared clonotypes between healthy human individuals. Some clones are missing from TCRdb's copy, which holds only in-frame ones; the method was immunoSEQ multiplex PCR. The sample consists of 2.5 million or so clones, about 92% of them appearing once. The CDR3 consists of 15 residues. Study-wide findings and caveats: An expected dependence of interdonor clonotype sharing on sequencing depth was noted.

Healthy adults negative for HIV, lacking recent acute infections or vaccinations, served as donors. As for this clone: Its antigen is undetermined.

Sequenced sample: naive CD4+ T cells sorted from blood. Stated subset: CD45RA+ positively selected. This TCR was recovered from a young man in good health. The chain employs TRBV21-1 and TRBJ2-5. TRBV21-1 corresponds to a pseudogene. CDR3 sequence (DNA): TGTGCCAGCAGCCCCTGGGGGAACTGGGGAGAGACCCAGTACTTC. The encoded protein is CASSPWGNWGETQYF.